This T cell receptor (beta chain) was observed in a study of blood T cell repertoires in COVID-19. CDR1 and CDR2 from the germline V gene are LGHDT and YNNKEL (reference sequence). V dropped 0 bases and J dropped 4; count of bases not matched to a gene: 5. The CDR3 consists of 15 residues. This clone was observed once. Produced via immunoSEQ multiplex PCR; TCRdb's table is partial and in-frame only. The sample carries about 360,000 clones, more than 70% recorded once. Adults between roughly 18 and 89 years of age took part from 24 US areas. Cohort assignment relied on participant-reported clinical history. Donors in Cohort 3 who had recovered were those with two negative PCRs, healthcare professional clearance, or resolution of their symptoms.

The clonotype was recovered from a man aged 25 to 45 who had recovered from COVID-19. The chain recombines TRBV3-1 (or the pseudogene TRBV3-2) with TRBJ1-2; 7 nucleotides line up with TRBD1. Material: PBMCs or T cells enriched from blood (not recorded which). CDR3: CASSQEGTASYGYTF. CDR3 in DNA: TGTGCCAGCAGCCAAGAAGGGACAGCTTCCTATGGCTACACCTTC.